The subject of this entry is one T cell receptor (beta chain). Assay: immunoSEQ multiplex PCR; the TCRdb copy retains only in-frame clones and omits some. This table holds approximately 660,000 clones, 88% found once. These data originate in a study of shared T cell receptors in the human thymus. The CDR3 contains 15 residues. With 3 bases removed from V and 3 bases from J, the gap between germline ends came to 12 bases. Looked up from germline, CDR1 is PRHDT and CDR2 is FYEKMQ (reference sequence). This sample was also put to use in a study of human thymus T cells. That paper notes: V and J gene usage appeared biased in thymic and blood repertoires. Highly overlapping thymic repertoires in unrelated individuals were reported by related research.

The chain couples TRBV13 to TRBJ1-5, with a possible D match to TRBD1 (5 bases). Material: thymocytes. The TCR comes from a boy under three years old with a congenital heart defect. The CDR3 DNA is TGTGCCAGCAGCTTCGGGGGTTCGGACAATCAGCCCCAGCATTTT. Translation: CASSFGGSDNQPQHF.